The present T cell receptor beta chain was sequenced within a study of T-cell reconstitution after alpha-beta-depleted transplantation in children. The CDR3 covers 17 residues. The germline V gene has CDR1 MGHDK and CDR2 SYGVNS. The V gene lost 6 bases and the J gene lost 1 base, with 21 bases spanning the gap. The sample holds many counts of this clonotype. Unique molecular identifiers were incorporated during preparation of the TCRbeta library. TCRdb reprocessed the PCR reads with MiXCR, giving one entry per CDR3 protein. The table shows some 490,000 distinct CDR3 sequences, with 9.5% to 15% occurring only once.

The specimen was PBMCs from the stem cell graft donor, collected from the stem cell graft. The sequence came from a human donor who donated a stem cell graft to a child with combined immunodeficiency. The chain links TRBV25-1 to TRBJ2-5; D is unresolved. CDR3 protein: CASSVTGGRRIQETQYF. CDR3 in DNA: TGTGCCAGCAGCGTGACCGGCGGACGGAGAATCCAAGAGACCCAGTACTTC.